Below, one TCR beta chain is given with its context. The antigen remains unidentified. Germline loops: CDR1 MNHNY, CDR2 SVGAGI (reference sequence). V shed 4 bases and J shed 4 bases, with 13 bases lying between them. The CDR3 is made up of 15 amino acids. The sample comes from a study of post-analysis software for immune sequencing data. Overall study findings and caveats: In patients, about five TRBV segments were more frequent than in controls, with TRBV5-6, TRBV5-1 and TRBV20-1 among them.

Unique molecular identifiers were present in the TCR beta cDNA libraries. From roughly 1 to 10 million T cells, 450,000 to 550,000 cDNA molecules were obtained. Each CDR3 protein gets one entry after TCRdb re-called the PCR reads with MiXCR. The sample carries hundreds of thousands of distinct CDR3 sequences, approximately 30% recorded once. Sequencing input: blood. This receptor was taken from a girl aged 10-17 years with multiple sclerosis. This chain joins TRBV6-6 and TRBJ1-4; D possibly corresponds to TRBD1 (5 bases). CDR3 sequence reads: CASSFPVGHNEKLFF. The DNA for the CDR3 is TGTGCCAGCAGTTTCCCCGTGGGGCATAATGAAAAACTGTTTTTT.